This TCR beta chain was recorded in a study of early T cells in non-severe SARS-CoV-2 infection (dated by TCRdb to the early 2020s). Concerning the study at large: Because TCR sequencing relied on bulk RNA taken from unsorted whole blood, pairing of alpha and beta chains was not possible.

A case-control design nested within a healthcare worker cohort in London, UK, was used, with weekly nasopharyngeal swab PCR tests and blood sampling performed. Healthcare workers were recruited during the week of the UK lockdown, between 23 and 31 March 2020, and followed weekly for up to about 16 weeks. Note on this clonotype: Its antigen is not yet known. Base qualities were left out, and no much larger clone turns up one base away.

Libraries were built with 5' RACE. Sequencing was performed on a NextSeq 500. The TCR library protocol attached unique molecular identifiers to individual cDNA molecules to correct for sequencing error and PCR bias. Sequencing covered both TCR alpha and beta chains, and within each sample the abundances of alpha and beta sequences were tightly co-correlated. On the authors' methods: Decombinator V4 was used to perform V gene, J gene and CDR3 annotation of TCR sequences. TCRs were defined as expanded if a significant change between any two time points was detected under a Poisson model with p below 0.0001. TCR abundances were normalised to the total number of TCRs sequenced per sample and were expressed as counts per million. TRAV1-2 paired with TRAJ12, TRAJ20 or TRAJ33 defined MAIT TCRs, while TRAV10 paired with TRAJ18 defined iNKT TCRs. A search of VDJdb, accessed on 1 November 2021, was run for TCRs annotated to CMV, EBV and SARS-CoV-2, with TCRs annotated for multiple antigens excluded. The public reads were quality trimmed at Q25 with fastp and then assembled into clones with MiXCR by TCRdb, keeping productive beta chains. Duplicate CDR3 protein sequences are folded into a single record with the most common DNA and genes. TCRdb, rather than the study authors, made the V and J calls. The sample table lists tens of thousands of distinct CDR3 sequences, roughly 15% of them with a count of one. The top ten clonotypes cover approximately 0.62% of the sample.

The full study reports these points: Matching against VDJdb was skewed toward anti-spike CD8 responses, likely underestimated virus-specific expansions, and missed private and CD4 specificities.

Via the germline V gene, CDR1 is SGHTA and CDR2 FQGNSA. The CDR3 goes from the cysteine to the phenylalanine over 15 residues. Only CDR3 DNA is held: 45 bases, read in frame from base 1. Trimming at the junction amounts to 5 bases on V and 4 bases on J, and the germline ends lie 15 bases apart. The sample comprised whole blood. The sequence joins TRBV7-2 to TRBJ1-5; possibly the D gene is TRBD1, per 5 matching bases. The TCR comes from an adult who was a healthcare worker with PCR-confirmed SARS-CoV-2 infection or an uninfected control (not recorded which). The DNA reads as follows: TGTGCCAGCAGCCCGAGGGCAGGGTATAATCAGCCCCAGCATTTT. It codes for CASSPRAGYNQPQHF. When the CDR3 is completed using the reference TRBV7-2 and TRBJ1-5 genes on either side, the full variable domain is GAGVSQSPSNKVTEKGKDVELRCDPISGHTALYWYRQSLGQGLEFLIYFQGNSAPDKSGLPSDRFSAERTGGSVSTLTIQRTQQEDSAVYLCASSPRAGYNQPQHFGDGTRLSIL.